This T cell receptor (beta chain) originates from a study of blood T cells in healthy people across ages. Together with a sample-barcoded 5' primer, a J-beta primer mix was included in a second PCR lasting roughly 6 to 12 cycles. TCRdb reprocessed the 5' RACE reads with MiXCR, giving one entry per CDR3 protein. In the table there are approximately 670,000 distinct CDR3 sequences, 40% to 50% of which are singletons. The CDR3 has 15 amino acids. V shed 5 bases and J 0 bases; nucleotides not matched to a gene: 7. Sequenced input: blood. This chain joins TRBV12-3 or TRBV12-4 and TRBJ2-7; TRBD1 agrees at 7 bases. The receptor comes from an elderly man in good health. The DNA for the CDR3 is TGTGCCAGCAGTGCAGACAGGGTAAACTCCTACGAGCAGTACTTC. Its protein product is CASSADRVNSYEQYF.